This T cell receptor beta chain was found in a study of T cells in Graves' hyperthyroidism and ophthalmopathy. This CDR3 region has 13 residues. Deletions cut 6 bases from V and 5 bases from J, with 14 bases between. Looked up from germline, CDR1 is LNHDA and CDR2 is SQIVND (reference sequence). PBMCs stemmed from approximately 9.1 ml fresh peripheral blood. This clonotype turned up a few times. TCR beta CDR3 regions were amplified from RNA. The TCR CDR3 first-round RT-PCR relied on the HTBI primer set. TCRdb reprocessed the multiplex PCR reads via MiXCR and lists one record per CDR3 protein. The table records around 720,000 distinct CDR3 sequences, about 35% of them present only once.

Specimen: blood. This sequence originates from a middle-aged woman with Graves' hyperthyroidism. The chain combines TRBV19 with TRBJ2-7; D possibly corresponds to TRBD1 (5 bases). The CDR3 is CASSLTEANEQYF. The CDR3 DNA is TGTGCCAGTAGCTTGACAGAAGCGAACGAGCAGTACTTC.